This TCR beta chain was identified in a study of blood T cell repertoires in COVID-19. Overall study: Both acute and convalescent COVID-19 samples were obtained from the United States, Italy and Spain.

In the authors' workflow: Nucleated cell number was recorded as an estimate derived from reference gene primer amplification. Here immunoSEQ multiplex PCR was the method, and the copy in TCRdb shows in-frame clones only, minus some. Clone size and V and J calls were adopted from that table, with D and trimming inferred from the DNA. The sample holds some 280,000 clones; about nine tenths are singletons and the top ten take 0.9% to 1%. To note about this clone: Just one base apart from a much larger clone, this may be a read error. Different DNA sequences within this sample yield the same CDR3.

The CDR3 runs 15 residues. Germline lookup yields CDR1 LGHDT and CDR2 YNNKEL (reference sequence). Trimming at V came to 4 bases and at J to 4 bases, leaving 3 bases not matched to a gene. The source is a woman aged 40 to 50 who had recovered from COVID-19. Source material: peripheral blood. This chain uses TRBV3-1 (or the pseudogene TRBV3-2) with TRBJ2-7, with TRBD2 identical over 14 bases. The CDR3 DNA sequence: TGTGCCAGCAGCCCAGGGACTAGCGGGAGTTACGAGCAGTACTTC. Translating it yields CASSPGTSGSYEQYF.